The present TCR beta chain was sequenced within a study of cytomegalovirus exposure and HLA in healthy donors. Across the study: Of roughly 360 genotyped donors, roughly 81% grouped in the Caucasian-associated ancestry cluster.

The ends lost 0 bases at V and 4 bases at J; junction bases unmatched: 9. The CDR3 extends over 17 amino acids. Looked up from germline, CDR1 is SGDLS and CDR2 is YYNGEE. A multiplex PCR was run with 60 Vbeta primers and 13 Jbeta primers. Using immunoSEQ multiplex PCR, the repertoire was profiled, and TCRdb retains in-frame clones only, with some absent. The sample contains around 150,000 clones, around 74% of which appear only once. The sequence came from a man younger than 30 in good health and CMV-seronegative. The rearrangement uses TRBV9 and TRBJ2-1; 8 bases fit TRBD1. Sequencing was performed on PBMCs. This CDR3 reads CASSVAPGTGEYNEQFF. CDR3 DNA sequence: TGTGCCAGCAGCGTAGCCCCCGGGACAGGCGAGTACAATGAGCAGTTCTTC.